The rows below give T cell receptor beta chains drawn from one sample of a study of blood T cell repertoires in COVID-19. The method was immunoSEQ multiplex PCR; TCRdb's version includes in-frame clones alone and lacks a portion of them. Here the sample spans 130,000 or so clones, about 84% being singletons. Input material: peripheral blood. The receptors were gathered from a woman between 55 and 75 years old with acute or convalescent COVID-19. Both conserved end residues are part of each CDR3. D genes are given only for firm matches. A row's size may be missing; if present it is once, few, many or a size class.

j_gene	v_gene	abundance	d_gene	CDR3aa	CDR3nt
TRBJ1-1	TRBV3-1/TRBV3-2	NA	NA	CASSIGQTEAFF	TGTGCCAGCAGCATAGGACAGACTGAAGCTTTCTTT
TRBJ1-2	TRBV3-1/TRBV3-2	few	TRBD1	CASSQGDRGLFYGYTF	TGTGCCAGCAGCCAGGGGGACAGGGGGCTTTTCTATGGCTACACCTTC
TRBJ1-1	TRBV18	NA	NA	CASSTTGPSEAFF	TGTGCCAGCTCCACTACAGGGCCCTCTGAAGCTTTCTTT
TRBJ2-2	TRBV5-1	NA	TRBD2	CAAASGVTGTGELFF	TGCGCCGCCGCTAGCGGGGTGACGGGCACCGGGGAGCTGTTTTTT
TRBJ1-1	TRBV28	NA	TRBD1	CASSSGTGPLSEAFF	TGTGCCAGCAGTTCGGGGACAGGGCCACTGAGTGAAGCTTTCTTT
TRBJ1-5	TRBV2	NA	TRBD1	CASSDTAGGGNQPQHF	TGTGCCAGCAGTGACACTGCAGGGGGAGGCAATCAGCCCCAGCATTTT
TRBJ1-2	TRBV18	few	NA	CASSPEMRRVTVGYGYTF	TGTGCCAGCTCACCCGAAATGCGGAGGGTAACGGTGGGCTATGGCTACACCTTC
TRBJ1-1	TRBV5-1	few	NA	CASSSSGNTEAFF	TGCGCCAGCAGCTCGTCGGGGAACACTGAAGCTTTCTTT
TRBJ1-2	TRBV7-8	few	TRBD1	CASSLGPDRAYGYTF	TGTGCCAGCAGCTTAGGTCCGGACAGGGCCTATGGCTACACCTTC
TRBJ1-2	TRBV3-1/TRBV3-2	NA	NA	CASSQSSRGSPNYGYTF	TGTGCCAGCAGCCAATCCAGTAGGGGGTCCCCTAACTATGGCTACACCTTC
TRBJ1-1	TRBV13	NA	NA	CASSLVSAEAFF	TGTGCCAGCAGCTTAGTTTCCGCTGAAGCTTTCTTT
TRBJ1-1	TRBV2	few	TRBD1	CASMSMGTGEAFF	TGTGCCAGCATGTCAATGGGGACAGGAGAAGCTTTCTTT
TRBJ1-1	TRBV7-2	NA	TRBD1	CASRYQGANTEAFF	TGTGCCAGCAGGTATCAGGGGGCAAACACTGAAGCTTTCTTT
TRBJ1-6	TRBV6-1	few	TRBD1	CASSEVGQGVSPLHF	TGTGCCAGCAGTGAAGTCGGACAGGGGGTGTCACCCCTCCACTTT
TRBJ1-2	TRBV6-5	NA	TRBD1	CASKGTDYGYTF	TGTGCCAGCAAGGGGACAGACTATGGCTACACCTTC